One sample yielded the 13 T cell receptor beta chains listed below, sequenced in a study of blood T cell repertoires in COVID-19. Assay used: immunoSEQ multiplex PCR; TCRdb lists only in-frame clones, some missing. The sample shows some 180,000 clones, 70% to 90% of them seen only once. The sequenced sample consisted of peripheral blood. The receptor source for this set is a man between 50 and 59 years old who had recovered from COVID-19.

The CDR3 sequence is CASSYRDRVTEAFF. CDR3 DNA: TGTGCCAGCAGCTACCGGGACAGGGTGACTGAAGCTTTCTTT. The J gene is TRBJ1-1, the V gene TRBV13, with 9 bases aligning to TRBD1. The V segment lost 4 bases and the J segment 5 bases; nucleotides outside the gene matches: 5. The germline V gene has CDR1 PRHDT and CDR2 FYEKMQ (reference sequence). This CDR3 has 14 residues.

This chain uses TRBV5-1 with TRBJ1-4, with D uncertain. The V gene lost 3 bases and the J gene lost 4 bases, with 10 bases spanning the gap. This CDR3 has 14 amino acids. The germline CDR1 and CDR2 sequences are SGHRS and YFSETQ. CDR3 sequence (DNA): TGCGCCAGCAGCTACAGCGGACTTAATGAAAAACTGTTTTTT. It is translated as CASSYSGLNEKLFF.

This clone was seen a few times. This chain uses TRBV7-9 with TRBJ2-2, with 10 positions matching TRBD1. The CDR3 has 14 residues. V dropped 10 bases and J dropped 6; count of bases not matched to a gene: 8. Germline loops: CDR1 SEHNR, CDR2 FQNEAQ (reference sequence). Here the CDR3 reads CANARQGAAGELFF. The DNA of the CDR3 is TGTGCCAACGCGCGACAGGGGGCCGCCGGGGAGCTGTTTTTT.

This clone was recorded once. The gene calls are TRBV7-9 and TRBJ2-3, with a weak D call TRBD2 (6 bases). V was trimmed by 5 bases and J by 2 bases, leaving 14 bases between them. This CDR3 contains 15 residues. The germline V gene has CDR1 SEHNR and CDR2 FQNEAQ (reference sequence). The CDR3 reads CASSPGGGITDTQYF. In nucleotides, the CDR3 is TGTGCCAGCAGCCCAGGTGGGGGGATCACAGATACGCAGTATTTT.

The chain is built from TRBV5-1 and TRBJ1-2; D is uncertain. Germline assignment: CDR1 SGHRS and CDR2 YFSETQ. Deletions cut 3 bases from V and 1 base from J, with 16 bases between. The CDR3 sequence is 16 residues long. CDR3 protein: CASSYELGALNYGYTF. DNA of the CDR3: TGCGCCAGCAGCTACGAATTAGGAGCCCTTAACTATGGCTACACCTTC.

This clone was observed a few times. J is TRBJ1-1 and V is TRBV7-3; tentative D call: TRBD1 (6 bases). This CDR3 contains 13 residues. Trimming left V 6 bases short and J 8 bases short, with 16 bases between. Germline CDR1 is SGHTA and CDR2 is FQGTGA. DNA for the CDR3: TGTGCCAGCAGTTCAAAGGCGACAGGCGAAGCTTTCTTT. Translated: CASSSKATGEAFF.

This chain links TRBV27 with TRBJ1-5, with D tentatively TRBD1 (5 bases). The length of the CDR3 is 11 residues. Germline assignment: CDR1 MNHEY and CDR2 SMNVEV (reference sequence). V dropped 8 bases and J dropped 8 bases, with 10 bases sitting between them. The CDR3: CASGGYEPQHF. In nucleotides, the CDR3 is TGTGCCAGCGGGGGGTACGAGCCCCAGCATTTT.

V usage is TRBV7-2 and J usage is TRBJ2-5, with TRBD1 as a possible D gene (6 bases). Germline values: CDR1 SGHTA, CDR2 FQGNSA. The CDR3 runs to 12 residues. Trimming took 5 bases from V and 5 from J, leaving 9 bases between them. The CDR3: CASSHRVETQYF. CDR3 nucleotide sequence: TGTGCCAGCAGCCACAGGGTGGAGACCCAGTACTTC.

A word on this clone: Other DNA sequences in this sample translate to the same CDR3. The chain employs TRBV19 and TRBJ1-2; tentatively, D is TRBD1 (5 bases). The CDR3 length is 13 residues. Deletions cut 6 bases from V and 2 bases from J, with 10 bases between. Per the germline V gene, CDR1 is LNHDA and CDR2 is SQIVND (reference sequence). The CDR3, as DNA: TGTGCCAGTAGCAGGGAGGGAAACTATGGCTACACCTTC. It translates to CASSREGNYGYTF. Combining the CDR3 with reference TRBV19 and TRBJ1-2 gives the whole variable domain DGGITQSPKYLFRKEGQNVTLSCEQNLNHDAMYWYRQDPGQGLRLIYYSQIVNDFQKGDIAEGYSVSREKKESFPLTVTSAQKNPTAFYLCASSREGNYGYTFGSGTRLTVV.

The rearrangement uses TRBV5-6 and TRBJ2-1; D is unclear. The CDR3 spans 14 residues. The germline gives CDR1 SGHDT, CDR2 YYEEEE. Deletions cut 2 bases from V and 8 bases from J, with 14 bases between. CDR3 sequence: CASSFSERIDEQFF. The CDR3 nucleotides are TGTGCCAGCAGCTTCTCGGAGCGTATTGATGAGCAGTTCTTC. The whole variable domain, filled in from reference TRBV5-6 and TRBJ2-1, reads DAGVTQSPTHLIKTRGQQVTLRCSPKSGHDTVSWYQQALGQGPQFIFQYYEEEERQRGNFPDRFSGHQFPNYSSELNVNALLLGDSALYLCASSFSERIDEQFFGPGTRLTVL.

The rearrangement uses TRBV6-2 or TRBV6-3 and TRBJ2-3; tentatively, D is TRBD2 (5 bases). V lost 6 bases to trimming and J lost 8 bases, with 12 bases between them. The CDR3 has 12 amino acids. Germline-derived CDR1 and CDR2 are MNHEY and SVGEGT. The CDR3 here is CASSQSAGTQYF. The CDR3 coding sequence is TGTGCCAGCAGCCAGAGCGCGGGTACGCAGTATTTT.

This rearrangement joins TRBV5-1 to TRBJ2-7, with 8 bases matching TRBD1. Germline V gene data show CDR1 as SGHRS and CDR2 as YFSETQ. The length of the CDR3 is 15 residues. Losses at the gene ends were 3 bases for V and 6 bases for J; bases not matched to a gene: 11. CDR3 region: CASSWGPGGVGEQYF. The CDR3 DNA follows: TGCGCCAGCAGCTGGGGGCCAGGGGGCGTGGGCGAGCAGTACTTC.

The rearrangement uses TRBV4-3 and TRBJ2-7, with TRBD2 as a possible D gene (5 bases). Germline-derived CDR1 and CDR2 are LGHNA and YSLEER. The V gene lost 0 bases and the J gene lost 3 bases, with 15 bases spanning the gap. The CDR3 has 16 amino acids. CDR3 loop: CASSQDHRGVFYEQYF. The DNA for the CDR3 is TGCGCCAGCAGCCAAGATCATCGGGGTGTATTCTACGAGCAGTACTTC.